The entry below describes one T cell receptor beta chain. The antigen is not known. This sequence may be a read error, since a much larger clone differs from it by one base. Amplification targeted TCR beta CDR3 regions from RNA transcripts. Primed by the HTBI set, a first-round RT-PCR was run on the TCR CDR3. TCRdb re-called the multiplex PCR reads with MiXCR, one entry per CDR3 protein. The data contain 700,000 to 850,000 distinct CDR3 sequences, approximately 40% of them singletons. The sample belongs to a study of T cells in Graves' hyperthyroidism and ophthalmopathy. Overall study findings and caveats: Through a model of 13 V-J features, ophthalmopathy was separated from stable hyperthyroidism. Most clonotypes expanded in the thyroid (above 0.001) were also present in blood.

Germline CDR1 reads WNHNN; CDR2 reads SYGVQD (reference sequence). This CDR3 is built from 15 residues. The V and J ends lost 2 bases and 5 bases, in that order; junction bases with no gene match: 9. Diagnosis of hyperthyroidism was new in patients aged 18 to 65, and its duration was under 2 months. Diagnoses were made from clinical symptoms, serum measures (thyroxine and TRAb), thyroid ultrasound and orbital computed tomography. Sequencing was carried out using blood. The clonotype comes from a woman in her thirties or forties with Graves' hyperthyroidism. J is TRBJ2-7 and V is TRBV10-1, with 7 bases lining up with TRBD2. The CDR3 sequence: CASSEGLAGYHEQYF. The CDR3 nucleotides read TGCGCCAGCAGTGAGGGCTTAGCGGGTTACCACGAGCAGTACTTC.